The next 32 T cell receptor beta chains were all read from a single sample in a study of beta chain features in type 1 diabetes. The isolated RNA, all of it, was reverse transcribed, so expressed TCRB transcripts were what got sequenced. Assay used: immunoSEQ multiplex PCR; TCRdb lists only in-frame clones, some missing. The sample has over 150,000 clones; 8.1% are singletons. Sequences were obtained from central memory CD4+ T cells from blood. These receptor sequences come from a man aged 18 to 30 in good health.

V usage is TRBV29-1 and J usage is TRBJ1-5, with D unclear. Germline assignment: CDR1 SQVTM and CDR2 ANQGSEA. V lost 4 bases, J lost 7 bases, and 17 bases lay in between. This CDR3 spans 14 amino acids. The CDR3 DNA reads as TGCAGCGTTGTTTACGGCCTTGAGGGCCAGCCCCAGCATTTT. This sequence encodes CSVVYGLEGQPQHF.

This clone was found a few times. The chain couples TRBV6-6 to TRBJ1-3; TRBD1 aligns across 10 bases. The CDR3 is made up of 16 amino acids. Germline lookup yields CDR1 MNHNY and CDR2 SVGAGI (reference sequence). V trimming: 4 bases; J trimming: 4 bases; junction bases outside the gene matches: 7. The CDR3 spells CASSSGTGVAGNTIYF. CDR3 bases: TGTGCCAGCAGTTCCGGGACAGGGGTGGCCGGAAACACCATATATTTT.

In its sample, this clone was seen many times. V is TRBV30 and J is TRBJ2-1; TRBD2 matches at 9 bases. After removal of 8 bases from V and 4 bases from J, the junction contained 3 bases not matched to a gene. There are 12 residues in the CDR3. Germline lookup yields CDR1 GTSNPN and CDR2 SVGIG (reference sequence). The CDR3 DNA is TGTGCCGGTAGCGGGGGTTACAATGAGCAGTTCTTC. It specifies CAGSGGYNEQFF.

This clone was picked up a small number of times. The chain links TRBV7-3 to TRBJ2-7; possible D gene TRBD1, 6 bases. Germline CDR1 is SGHTA and CDR2 is FQGTGA. V was clipped by 4 bases and J by 7 bases, with 17 bases between them. CDR3 length: 14 amino acids. The CDR3, as DNA: TGTGCCAGCAGCTCATCAACAGGGCCACGGGAGCAGTACTTC. This codes for CASSSSTGPREQYF.

The CDR3 loop reads CASSQRALVGLGEQFF. CDR3 coding DNA: TGCGCCAGCAGCCAACGTGCACTAGTCGGCTTAGGTGAGCAGTTCTTC. The V gene is TRBV4-3, the J gene TRBJ2-1; D might be TRBD2 (5 bases). This CDR3 has 16 residues. Germline V gives CDR1 LGHNA, CDR2 YSLEER. V lost 2 bases and J lost 9, with 20 bases in between.

This clone was observed a handful of times. This sample also contains other DNA sequences that code for the same CDR3. This chain connects TRBV7-2 to TRBJ2-7; D might be TRBD2 (7 bases). The CDR3 extends over 14 amino acids. V was trimmed by 0 bases and J by 7 bases, leaving 13 bases between them. Per germline, CDR1 SGHTA and CDR2 FQGNSA. The CDR3 sequence: CASSLAGGGREQYF. In nucleotides, the CDR3 is TGTGCCAGCAGCTTAGCAGGGGGGGGGAGGGAGCAGTACTTC.

There are a few counts of this clone. This rearrangement joins TRBV7-2 to TRBJ2-7, with 7 bases aligning to TRBD2. CDR3 length: 15 residues. Germline CDR1 is SGHTA and CDR2 is FQGNSA. V was clipped by 2 bases and J by 0 bases; unmatched bases: 4. This chain's CDR3 is CASSLKRGPSYEQYF. CDR3 nucleotide sequence: TGTGCCAGCAGCTTAAAGCGGGGACCCTCCTACGAGCAGTACTTC.

This clone came up a few times. The chain employs TRBV28 and TRBJ1-6; D remains ambiguous. Germline V gene data show CDR1 as MDHEN and CDR2 as SYDVKM. V lost 10 bases to trimming and J lost 0 bases, with 13 bases between them. The CDR3 extends over 15 amino acids. The CDR3 bases are TGTGCCACCATTGGAGGAAGCTCCTATAATTCACCCCTCCACTTT. Amino acids: CATIGGSSYNSPLHF.

This chain connects TRBV6-1 to TRBJ2-5, with 9 bases matching TRBD1. V was clipped by 5 bases and J by 1 base; unmatched bases: 5. The V gene's germline CDR1 is MNHNS and CDR2 SASEGT. The CDR3 has 15 residues. The CDR3 DNA reads TGTGCCAGCAGTCCCCGGGACAGGGTCCAAGAGACCCAGTACTTC. Translated, it gives CASSPRDRVQETQYF.

A few counts support this clone. The rearrangement joins TRBV11-1 to TRBJ2-5; 8 bases map to TRBD1. Per germline, CDR1 SGHAT and CDR2 FQDESV (reference sequence). The CDR3 covers 15 residues. V was pared by 2 bases and J by 3 bases, with 5 bases of the junction left unmatched. CDR3 sequence reads: CASSLMGTGEETQYF. The CDR3 DNA reads as TGTGCCAGCAGCTTAATGGGGACAGGAGAAGAGACCCAGTACTTC.

The chain has TRBV4-2 and TRBJ2-5, with 9 bases aligning to TRBD2. V lost 0 bases to trimming and J lost 5 bases; unmatched junction nucleotides: 7. CDR3 length: 16 residues. Germline lookup yields CDR1 LGHNA and CDR2 YNFKEQ. The CDR3 region has the DNA TGTGCCAGCAGCCAAGAACAGCTAGCGGGGACCGAGACCCAGTACTTC. Its translation is CASSQEQLAGTETQYF.

This clone turned up a few times. The chain combines TRBV10-3 with TRBJ1-1, with D hard to call. CDR1 is ENHRY, CDR2 SYGVKD, per germline. V gave up 3 bases and J gave up 0 bases, with 5 bases separating them. The CDR3 length is 13 residues. The CDR3 is CAISENMNTEAFF. DNA of the CDR3: TGTGCCATCAGTGAAAACATGAACACTGAAGCTTTCTTT.

The V gene is TRBV6-6, the J gene TRBJ2-7, with D perhaps matching TRBD2 (6 bases). Germline lookup yields CDR1 MNHNY and CDR2 SVGAGI (reference sequence). With 6 bases removed from V and 5 bases from J, the gap between germline ends came to 8 bases. The CDR3 consists of 11 residues. In DNA form, the CDR3 reads TGTGCCAGCAGCCGGACTAACGAGCAGTACTTC. Residues: CASSRTNEQYF.

The rearrangement joins TRBV29-1 to TRBJ2-7, with 7 nucleotides matching TRBD2. CDR1 is SQVTM and CDR2 is ANQGSEA in the germline V gene. The CDR3 has 15 residues. The V gene end was trimmed by 4 bases and the J gene end by 2 bases; junction bases not matched to a gene: 11. The chain's CDR3 is CSVGSPSGSAYEQYF. As DNA, the CDR3 is TGCAGCGTTGGGAGTCCTAGCGGCTCTGCCTACGAGCAGTACTTC.

In its sample, this clone was seen a few times. V and J are TRBV28 and TRBJ1-6; TRBD1 matches 8 bases. V trimming: 4 bases; J trimming: 4 bases; junction bases outside the gene matches: 3. Germline loops: CDR1 MDHEN, CDR2 SYDVKM. The CDR3 runs to 15 residues. The CDR3 sequence: CASSSGQGYNSPLHF. Written as DNA, the CDR3 is TGTGCCAGCAGTTCTGGACAGGGATATAATTCACCCCTCCACTTT.

This clone has only a few counts. This chain connects TRBV15 to TRBJ2-7; 7 nucleotides line up with TRBD2. The V and J ends lost 0 bases and 0 bases, in that order; junction bases with no gene match: 5. The germline V gene has CDR1 LNHNV and CDR2 YYDKDF (reference sequence). There are 16 residues in the CDR3. The CDR3 region is CATSRDLAAGSYEQYF. In nucleotides, the CDR3 is TGTGCCACCAGCAGAGATCTAGCGGCGGGCTCCTACGAGCAGTACTTC.

This clone was counted a few times. The genes are TRBV4-2 and TRBJ2-1, with 13 bases lining up with TRBD2. The ends lost 1 base at V and 0 bases at J; junction bases unmatched: 12. Germline-derived CDR1 and CDR2 are LGHNA and YNFKEQ. There are 21 residues in the CDR3. The CDR3 spells CASSQAAPTSGGHSSYNEQFF. The CDR3 nucleotides read TGTGCCAGCAGCCAAGCAGCGCCGACTAGCGGGGGGCATAGCTCCTACAATGAGCAGTTCTTC.

The table lists this clone with a few counts. The chain is built from TRBV10-3 and TRBJ2-7, with 12 bases matching TRBD2. V lost 1 base, J lost 2 bases, and 6 bases stayed unmatched. The CDR3 spans 17 residues. From germline, CDR1 is ENHRY and CDR2 SYGVKD. CDR3 DNA: TGTGCCATCAGTGAGTTGGCTAGCGGGGGGGGAGCCTACGAGCAGTACTTC. Encoded protein: CAISELASGGGAYEQYF.

The chain carries TRBV5-4 and TRBJ1-2; the D is unclear. V was cut by 0 bases and J by 9 bases, with 15 bases left in between. This CDR3 is built from 14 residues. Germline CDR1 SGHNT, CDR2 YYREEE (reference sequence). CDR3 sequence reads: CASSLVGRMVSYTF. In DNA, the CDR3 is TGTGCCAGCAGCTTGGTGGGGAGAATGGTTAGCTACACCTTC.

This chain uses TRBV30 with TRBJ1-6, with D perhaps matching TRBD1 (5 bases). The CDR3 runs 15 residues. Germline V gene data show CDR1 as GTSNPN and CDR2 as SVGIG (reference sequence). V lost 5 bases and J lost 1, with 12 bases in between. The CDR3 sequence is CAWGGAQSYNSPLHF. In DNA form, the CDR3 reads TGTGCCTGGGGTGGGGCGCAGTCCTATAATTCACCCCTCCACTTT. The complete variable domain, with remaining parts taken from reference TRBV30 and TRBJ1-6, reads SQTIHQWPATLVQPVGSPLSLECTVEGTSNPNLYWYRQAAGRGLQLLFYSVGIGQISSEVPQNLSASRPQDRQFILSSKKLLLSDSGFYLCAWGGAQSYNSPLHFGNGTRLTVT.

The chain employs TRBV9 and TRBJ2-1; the D is unclear. The CDR3 contains 14 residues. The germline V and J ends were trimmed by 7 bases and 0 bases, with 11 bases remaining between them. Germline CDR1 is SGDLS and CDR2 is YYNGEE. The CDR3 DNA reads TGTGCCAGCTCTAAACAGAGCTCCTACAATGAGCAGTTCTTC. It translates to CASSKQSSYNEQFF.

The rearrangement uses TRBV28 and TRBJ2-3, with TRBD1 matching over 8 bases. CDR1 and CDR2 (germline): MDHEN, SYDVKM. The ends lost 3 bases at V and 3 bases at J; junction bases unmatched: 5. CDR3 length: 15 residues. CDR3 residues: CASSFQGAWTDTQYF. CDR3 coding DNA: TGTGCCAGCAGTTTTCAGGGGGCCTGGACAGATACGCAGTATTTT.

This clone occurred a few times. V gene TRBV29-1 combines with J gene TRBJ2-1; 10 nucleotides match TRBD2. Germline CDR1 reads SQVTM; CDR2 reads ANQGSEA. The CDR3 runs to 14 residues. V gave up 2 bases and J gave up 9 bases; unmatched junction bases: 7. In DNA, the CDR3 is TGCAGCGTTGAACCAGCGGGGGGGCCCGGTGAGCAGTTCTTC. Translation: CSVEPAGGPGEQFF.

This clone was observed a handful of times. The V gene is TRBV5-1, the J gene TRBJ1-1, with 7 bases aligning to TRBD1. The CDR3 is made up of 14 amino acids. V was clipped by 4 bases and J by 1 base; unmatched bases: 4. Germline V gene data show CDR1 as SGHRS and CDR2 as YFSETQ. CDR3 DNA sequence: TGCGCCAGCAGCGTGACAGGGACGAACACTGAAGCTTTCTTT. The encoded protein is CASSVTGTNTEAFF.

The table lists this clone with a few counts. The genes are TRBV18 and TRBJ1-1, with 7 bases identical to TRBD1. Germline loops: CDR1 KGHSH, CDR2 LQKENI. There are 17 residues in the CDR3. V lost 4 bases to trimming and J lost 1 base; unmatched junction nucleotides: 12. CDR3 coding DNA: TGTGCCAGCTCACTTTTACGGTTCGACAGGGCGAACACTGAAGCTTTCTTT. Its protein is CASSLLRFDRANTEAFF.

The sample holds a few counts of this clone. The gene calls are TRBV30 and TRBJ2-7, with D possibly matching TRBD2 (6 bases). The CDR3 spans 14 residues. The germline V gene encodes CDR1 GTSNPN and CDR2 SVGIG (reference sequence). The V gene lost 4 bases and the J gene lost 7 bases, with 20 bases spanning the gap. In DNA form, the CDR3 reads TGTGCCTGGAAGCGTGGAGGGCTCTCCTTTGAGCAGTACTTC. Amino acids: CAWKRGGLSFEQYF. The full variable domain, in which reference TRBV30 and TRBJ2-7 provide the parts outside the CDR3, is SQTIHQWPATLVQPVGSPLSLECTVEGTSNPNLYWYRQAAGRGLQLLFYSVGIGQISSEVPQNLSASRPQDRQFILSSKKLLLSDSGFYLCAWKRGGLSFEQYFGPGTRLTVT.

Turning to this clone: Germline is not matched at one junction end, which may reflect a read error. This rearrangement joins TRBV28 to TRBJ2-1; possible D gene TRBD1, 5 bases. Germline V gene data show CDR1 as MDHEN and CDR2 as SYDVKM. The CDR3 sequence is 15 residues long. Here the CDR3 reads CVSSFPRAEYNEQFF. The CDR3 DNA sequence: TGTGTCAGCAGTTTCCCCAGGGCGGAGTACAATGAGCAGTTCTTC.

The rearrangement joins TRBV9 to TRBJ2-5; 11 bases agree with TRBD2. The V gene end was trimmed by 3 bases and the J gene end by 0 bases; junction bases not matched to a gene: 1. This CDR3 comprises 15 residues. Germline V gives CDR1 SGDLS, CDR2 YYNGEE. DNA of the CDR3: TGTGCCAGCAGCGGGACTAGCGGGTACCAAGAGACCCAGTACTTC. It codes for CASSGTSGYQETQYF.

This clone came up many times. The chain links TRBV20-1 to TRBJ2-3; no reliable D call. This CDR3 contains 10 residues. Trimming removed 6 bases from V and 6 bases from J, with 7 bases in between. Germline values: CDR1 DFQATT, CDR2 SNEGSKA (reference sequence). For the CDR3, the DNA is TGCAGTGCCTCGGAGGATACGCAGTATTTT. Its translation: CSASEDTQYF.

This clone has a handful of counts. The V and J genes are TRBV9 and TRBJ2-5, with D maybe TRBD1 (6 bases). Germline assignment: CDR1 SGDLS and CDR2 YYNGEE. V dropped 3 bases and J dropped 3 bases, with 15 bases sitting between them. The CDR3 length is 15 residues. The CDR3 DNA sequence: TGTGCCAGCAGCGCCACCCCTAACAGGGAAGAGACCCAGTACTTC. It translates to CASSATPNREETQYF.

This chain links TRBV2 with TRBJ2-3; TRBD2 matches 9 bases. The CDR3 covers 14 residues. Germline lookup yields CDR1 SNHLY and CDR2 FYNNEI. V lost 6 bases and J lost 4; bases outside the gene matches: 5. CDR3: CASREGLAADTQYF. The CDR3 DNA reads as TGTGCCAGCAGGGAGGGACTAGCTGCAGATACGCAGTATTTT.

This chain uses TRBV18 with TRBJ1-5, with TRBD1 identical over 8 bases. Trimming removed 4 bases from V and 6 bases from J; junction bases left unmatched: 2. Looked up from germline, CDR1 is KGHSH and CDR2 is LQKENI. The CDR3 loop spans 13 amino acids. DNA for the CDR3: TGTGCCAGCTCACAGGACAGGGCTCAGCCCCAGCATTTT. It is translated as CASSQDRAQPQHF.